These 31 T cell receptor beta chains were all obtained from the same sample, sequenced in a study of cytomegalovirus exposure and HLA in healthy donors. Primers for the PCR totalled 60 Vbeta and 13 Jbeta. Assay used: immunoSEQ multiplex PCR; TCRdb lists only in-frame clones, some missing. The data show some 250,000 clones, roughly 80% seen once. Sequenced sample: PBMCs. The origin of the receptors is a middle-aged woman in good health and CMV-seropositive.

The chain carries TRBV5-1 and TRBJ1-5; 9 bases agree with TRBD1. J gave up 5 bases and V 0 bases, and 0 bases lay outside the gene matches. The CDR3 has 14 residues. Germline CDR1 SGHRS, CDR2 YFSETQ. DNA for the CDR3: TGCGCCAGCAGCTTGGGGACAGGGGATCAGCCCCAGCATTTT. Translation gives CASSLGTGDQPQHF.

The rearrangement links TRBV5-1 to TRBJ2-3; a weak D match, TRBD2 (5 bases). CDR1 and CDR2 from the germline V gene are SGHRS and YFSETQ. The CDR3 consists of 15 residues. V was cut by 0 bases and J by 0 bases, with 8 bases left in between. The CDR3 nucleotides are TGCGCCAGCAGCTTGGCGGGAACTAGCACAGATACGCAGTATTTT. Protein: CASSLAGTSTDTQYF.

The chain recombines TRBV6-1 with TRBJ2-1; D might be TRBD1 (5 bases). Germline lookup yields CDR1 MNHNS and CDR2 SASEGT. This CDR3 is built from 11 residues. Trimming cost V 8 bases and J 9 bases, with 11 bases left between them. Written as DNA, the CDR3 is TGTGCCAGCGTAAGGGGCGGTGAGCAGTTCTTC. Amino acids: CASVRGGEQFF.

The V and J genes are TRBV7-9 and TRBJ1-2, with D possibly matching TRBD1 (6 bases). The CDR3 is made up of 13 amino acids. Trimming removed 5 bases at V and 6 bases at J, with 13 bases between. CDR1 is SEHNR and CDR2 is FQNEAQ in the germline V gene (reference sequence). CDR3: CASSRVPGDGYTF. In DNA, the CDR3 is TGTGCCAGCAGCCGAGTTCCAGGGGATGGCTACACCTTC.

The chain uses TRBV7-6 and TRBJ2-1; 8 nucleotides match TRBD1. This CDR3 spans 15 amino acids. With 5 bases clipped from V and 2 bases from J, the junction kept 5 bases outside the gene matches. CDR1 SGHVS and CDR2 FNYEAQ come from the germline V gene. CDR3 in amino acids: CASSAGQGTYNEQFF. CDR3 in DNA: TGTGCCAGCAGCGCCGGACAGGGCACCTACAATGAGCAGTTCTTC.

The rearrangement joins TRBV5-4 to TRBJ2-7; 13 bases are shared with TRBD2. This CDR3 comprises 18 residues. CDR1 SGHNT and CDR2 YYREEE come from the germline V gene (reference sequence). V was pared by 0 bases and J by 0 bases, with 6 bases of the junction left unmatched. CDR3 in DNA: TGTGCCAGCAGCTTGGGACTAGCGGGAGGAGATATCTCCTACGAGCAGTACTTC. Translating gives CASSLGLAGGDISYEQYF. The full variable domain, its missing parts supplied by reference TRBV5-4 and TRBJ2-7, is ETGVTQSPTHLIKTRGQQVTLRCSSQSGHNTVSWYQQALGQGPQFIFQYYREEENGRGNFPPRFSGLQFPNYSSELNVNALELDDSALYLCASSLGLAGGDISYEQYFGPGTRLTVT.

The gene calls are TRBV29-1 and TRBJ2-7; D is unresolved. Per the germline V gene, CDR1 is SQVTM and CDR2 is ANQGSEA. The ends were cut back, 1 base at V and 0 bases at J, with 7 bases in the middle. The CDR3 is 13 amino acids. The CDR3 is CSVEVESSYEQYF. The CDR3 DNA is TGCAGCGTTGAAGTGGAGAGCTCCTACGAGCAGTACTTC.

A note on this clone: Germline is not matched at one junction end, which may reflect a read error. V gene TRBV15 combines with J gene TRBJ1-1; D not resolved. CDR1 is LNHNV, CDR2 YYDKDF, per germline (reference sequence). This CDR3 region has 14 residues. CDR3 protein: CATSSQVGNAEAFF. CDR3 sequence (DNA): TGTGCCACCAGCAGCCAGGTCGGGAACGCTGAAGCTTTCTTT.

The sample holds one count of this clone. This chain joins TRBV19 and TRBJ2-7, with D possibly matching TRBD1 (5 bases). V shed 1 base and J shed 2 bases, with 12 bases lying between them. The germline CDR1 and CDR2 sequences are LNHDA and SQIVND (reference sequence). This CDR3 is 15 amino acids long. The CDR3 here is CASSIGGQGTYEQYF. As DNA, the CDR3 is TGTGCCAGTAGTATAGGGGGCCAGGGCACCTACGAGCAGTACTTC.

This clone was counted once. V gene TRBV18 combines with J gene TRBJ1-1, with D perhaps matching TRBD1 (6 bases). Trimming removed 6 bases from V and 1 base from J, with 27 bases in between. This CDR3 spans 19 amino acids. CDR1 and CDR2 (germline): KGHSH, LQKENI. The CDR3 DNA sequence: TGTGCCAGCTCCCCTATCGGTTCAGGGGAAGAGTGGAGGAACACTGAAGCTTTCTTT. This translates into CASSPIGSGEEWRNTEAFF.

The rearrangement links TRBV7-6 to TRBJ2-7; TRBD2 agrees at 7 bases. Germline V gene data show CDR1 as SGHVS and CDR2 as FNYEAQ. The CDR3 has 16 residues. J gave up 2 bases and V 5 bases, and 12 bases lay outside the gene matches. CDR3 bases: TGTGCCAGCAGCCGTCCGGGGGGAGGGAAAGCCTACGAGCAGTACTTC. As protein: CASSRPGGGKAYEQYF.

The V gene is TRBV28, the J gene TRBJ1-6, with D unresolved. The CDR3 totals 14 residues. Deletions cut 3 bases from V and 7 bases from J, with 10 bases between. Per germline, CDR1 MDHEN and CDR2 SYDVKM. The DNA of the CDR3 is TGTGCCAGCAGTTTTTATTCGGGGAATTCACCCCTCCACTTT. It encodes CASSFYSGNSPLHF. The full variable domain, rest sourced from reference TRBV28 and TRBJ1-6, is DVKVTQSSRYLVKRTGEKVFLECVQDMDHENMFWYRQDPGLGLRLIYFSYDVKMKEKGDIPEGYSVSREKKERFSLILESASTNQTSMYLCASSFYSGNSPLHFGNGTRLTVT.

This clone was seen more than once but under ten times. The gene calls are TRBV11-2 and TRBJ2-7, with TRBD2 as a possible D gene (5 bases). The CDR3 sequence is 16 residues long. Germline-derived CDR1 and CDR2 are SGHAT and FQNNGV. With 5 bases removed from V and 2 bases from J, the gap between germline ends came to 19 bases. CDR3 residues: CASSDLFAGRTYEQYF. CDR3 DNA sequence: TGTGCCAGCAGCGACCTCTTCGCGGGCAGGACCTACGAGCAGTACTTC.

As DNA, the CDR3 is TGCGCCAGCAGTACCGGGACTAGCGGGGCCGGGGAGCTGTTTTTT. Its translation: CASSTGTSGAGELFF. The chain couples TRBV10-1 to TRBJ2-2; TRBD2 matches 13 bases. Germline-derived CDR1 and CDR2 are WNHNN and SYGVQD (reference sequence). This CDR3 is 15 amino acids long. Trimming at V came to 5 bases and at J to 6 bases, leaving 3 bases not matched to a gene.

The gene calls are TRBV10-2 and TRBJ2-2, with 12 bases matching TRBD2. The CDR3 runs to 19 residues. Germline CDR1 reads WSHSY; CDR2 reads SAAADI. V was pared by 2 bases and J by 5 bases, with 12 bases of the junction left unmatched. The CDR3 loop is CASSEIKGTSGRRTGELFF. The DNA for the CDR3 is TGCGCCAGCAGTGAGATAAAAGGAACTAGCGGGAGGAGGACCGGGGAGCTGTTTTTT.

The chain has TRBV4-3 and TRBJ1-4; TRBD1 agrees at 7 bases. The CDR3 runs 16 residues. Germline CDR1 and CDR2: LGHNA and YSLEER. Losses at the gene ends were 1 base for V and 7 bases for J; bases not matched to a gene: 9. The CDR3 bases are TGCGCCAGCAGCCAAGGTCCCGGGACAGATCCTGAAAAACTGTTTTTT. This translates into CASSQGPGTDPEKLFF.

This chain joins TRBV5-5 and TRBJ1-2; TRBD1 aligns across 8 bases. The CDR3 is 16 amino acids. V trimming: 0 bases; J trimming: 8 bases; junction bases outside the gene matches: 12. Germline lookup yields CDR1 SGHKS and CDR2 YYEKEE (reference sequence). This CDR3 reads CASSLEPFGQGEGYTF. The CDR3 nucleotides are TGTGCCAGCAGCTTGGAACCCTTCGGACAGGGTGAGGGCTACACCTTC. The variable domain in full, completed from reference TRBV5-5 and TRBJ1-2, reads DAGVTQSPTHLIKTRGQQVTLRCSPISGHKSVSWYQQVLGQGPQFIFQYYEKEERGRGNFPDRFSARQFPNYSSELNVNALLLGDSALYLCASSLEPFGQGEGYTFGSGTRLTVV.

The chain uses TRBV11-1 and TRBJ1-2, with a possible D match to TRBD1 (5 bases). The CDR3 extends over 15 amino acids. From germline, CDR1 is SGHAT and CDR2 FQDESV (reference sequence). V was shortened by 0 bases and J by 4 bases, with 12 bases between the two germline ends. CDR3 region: CASSLAPGRGYGYTF. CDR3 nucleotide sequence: TGTGCCAGCAGCTTAGCCCCAGGGAGGGGCTATGGCTACACCTTC.

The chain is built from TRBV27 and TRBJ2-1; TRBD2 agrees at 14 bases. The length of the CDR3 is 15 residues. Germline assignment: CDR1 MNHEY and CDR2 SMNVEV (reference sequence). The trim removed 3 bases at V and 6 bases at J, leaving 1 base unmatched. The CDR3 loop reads CASSFGTSGSNEQFF. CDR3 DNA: TGTGCCAGCAGTTTCGGGACTAGCGGGAGCAATGAGCAGTTCTTC.

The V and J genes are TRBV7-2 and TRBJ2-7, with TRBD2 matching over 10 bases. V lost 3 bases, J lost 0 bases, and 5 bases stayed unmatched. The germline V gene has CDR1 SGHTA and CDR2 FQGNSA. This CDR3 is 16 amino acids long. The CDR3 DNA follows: TGTGCCAGCAGCTTCCTAGCGGGAGCCACCTCCTACGAGCAGTACTTC. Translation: CASSFLAGATSYEQYF.

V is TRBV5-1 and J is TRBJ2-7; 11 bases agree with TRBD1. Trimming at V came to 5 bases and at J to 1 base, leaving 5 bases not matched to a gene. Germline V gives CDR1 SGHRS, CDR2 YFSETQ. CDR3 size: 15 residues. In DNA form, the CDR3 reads TGCGCCAGCAGAGTAGGGACAGGGGGTTCCTACGAGCAGTACTTC. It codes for CASRVGTGGSYEQYF.

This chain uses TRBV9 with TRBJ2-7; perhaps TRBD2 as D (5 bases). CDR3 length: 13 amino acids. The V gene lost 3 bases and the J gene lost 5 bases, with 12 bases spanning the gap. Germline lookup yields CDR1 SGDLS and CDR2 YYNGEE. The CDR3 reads CASSARLGDEQYF. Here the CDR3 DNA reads TGTGCCAGCAGCGCCCGACTCGGGGACGAGCAGTACTTC. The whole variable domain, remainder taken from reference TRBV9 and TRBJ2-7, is DSGVTQTPKHLITATGQRVTLRCSPRSGDLSVYWYQQSLDQGLQFLIQYYNGEERAKGNILERFSAQQFPDLHSELNLSSLELGDSALYFCASSARLGDEQYFGPGTRLTVT.

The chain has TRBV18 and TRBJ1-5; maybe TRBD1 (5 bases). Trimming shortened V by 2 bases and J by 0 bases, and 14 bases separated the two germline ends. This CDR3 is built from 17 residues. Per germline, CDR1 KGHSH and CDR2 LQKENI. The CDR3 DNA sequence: TGTGCCAGCTCACCAGCCAGGGAGGCTTATAGCAATCAGCCCCAGCATTTT. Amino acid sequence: CASSPAREAYSNQPQHF.

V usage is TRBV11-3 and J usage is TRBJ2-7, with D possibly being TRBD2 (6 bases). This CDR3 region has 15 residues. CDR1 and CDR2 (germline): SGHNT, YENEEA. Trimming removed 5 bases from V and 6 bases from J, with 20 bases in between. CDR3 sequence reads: CASSRTGELRGEQYF. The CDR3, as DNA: TGTGCCAGCAGCCGGACGGGGGAACTAAGGGGCGAGCAGTACTTC.

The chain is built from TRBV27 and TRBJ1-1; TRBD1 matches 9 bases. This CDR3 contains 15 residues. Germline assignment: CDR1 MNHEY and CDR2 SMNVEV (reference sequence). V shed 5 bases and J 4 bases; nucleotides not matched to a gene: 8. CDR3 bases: TGTGCCAGCAGTCCAACGACAGGGGGGACCACTGAAGCTTTCTTT. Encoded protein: CASSPTTGGTTEAFF.

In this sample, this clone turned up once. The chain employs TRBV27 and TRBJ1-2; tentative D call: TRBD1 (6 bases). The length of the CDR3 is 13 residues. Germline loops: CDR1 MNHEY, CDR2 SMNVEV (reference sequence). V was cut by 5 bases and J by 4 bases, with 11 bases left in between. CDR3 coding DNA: TGTGCCAGCAGTAAGGCAGGGGTCTATGGCTACACCTTC. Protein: CASSKAGVYGYTF.

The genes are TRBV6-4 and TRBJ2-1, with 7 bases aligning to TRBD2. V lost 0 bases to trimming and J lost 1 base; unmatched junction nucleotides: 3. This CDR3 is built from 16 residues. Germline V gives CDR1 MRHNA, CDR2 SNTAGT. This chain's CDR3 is CASSDSSAGSYNEQFF. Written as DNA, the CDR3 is TGTGCCAGCAGTGACTCGTCAGCGGGGTCCTACAATGAGCAGTTCTTC.

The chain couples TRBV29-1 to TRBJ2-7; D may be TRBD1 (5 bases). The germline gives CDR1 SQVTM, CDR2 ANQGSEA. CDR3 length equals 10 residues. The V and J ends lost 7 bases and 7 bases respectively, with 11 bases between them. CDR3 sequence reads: CSAQGGEQYF. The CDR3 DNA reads TGCAGCGCCCAGGGTGGGGAGCAGTACTTC.

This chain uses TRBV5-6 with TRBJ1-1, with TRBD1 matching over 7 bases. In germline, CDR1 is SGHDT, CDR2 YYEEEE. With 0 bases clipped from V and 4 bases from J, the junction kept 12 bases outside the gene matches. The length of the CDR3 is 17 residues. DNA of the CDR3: TGTGCCAGCAGCTTGGTTGTGGGTACAGGGGACAGCACTGAAGCTTTCTTT. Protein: CASSLVVGTGDSTEAFF.

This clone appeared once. CDR3 region: CASGTGLNTEAFF. In DNA, the CDR3 is TGTGCTAGTGGGACAGGATTGAACACTGAAGCTTTCTTT. The J gene is TRBJ1-1, the V gene TRBV12-5, with a possible D match to TRBD1 (6 bases). The V end was cut by 6 bases, the J end by 0 bases, with 8 bases between. Germline V gene data show CDR1 as LGHNT and CDR2 as FRNRAP. The CDR3 spans 13 residues.

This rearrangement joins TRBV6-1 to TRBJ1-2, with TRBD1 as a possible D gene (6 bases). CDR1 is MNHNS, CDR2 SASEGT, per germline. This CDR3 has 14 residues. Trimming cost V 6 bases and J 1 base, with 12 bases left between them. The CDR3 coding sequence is TGTGCCAGCAGATTGGACAGCAATAACTATGGCTACACCTTC. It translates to CASRLDSNNYGYTF.